This T cell receptor beta chain is drawn from a study of beta chain features in type 1 diabetes. There are 16 residues in the CDR3. Deletions cut 5 bases from V and 3 bases from J, with 14 bases between. CDR1 and CDR2 from the germline V gene are SGHTA and FQGNSA. The whole isolated RNA underwent reverse transcription, so sequencing captured expressed TCRB transcripts. Only in-frame clones appear in the TCRdb table, and some are missing; sequencing was by immunoSEQ multiplex PCR. The sample yields over 120,000 clones, about 10% seen once. The sequenced sample consisted of central memory CD4+ T cells from blood. This TCR came from a man aged 18 to 29 in good health. This sequence joins TRBV7-2 and TRBJ1-6; no reliable D call. Written as DNA, the CDR3 is TGTGCCAGCAGCCCAGCGGGAAGGAACTATAATTCACCCCTCCACTTT. Protein: CASSPAGRNYNSPLHF.